The next 13 T cell receptor beta chains were all read from a single sample in a study of T cell responses to AZD1222 COVID-19 vaccine. Sequencing used immunoSEQ multiplex PCR; TCRdb keeps in-frame clones, though not all of them. The sample lists approximately 160,000 clones; 94% were seen once. The sequencing here drew on peripheral blood, taken 28 days after the second AZD1222 dose. These receptors came from an adult who received the AZD1222 COVID-19 vaccine.

This sequence joins TRBV28 and TRBJ1-3; weak D call: TRBD1 (5 bases). Per the germline V gene, CDR1 is MDHEN and CDR2 is SYDVKM. There are 15 residues in the CDR3. Trimming pared 4 bases from V and 0 bases from J, leaving 10 bases between. Written as DNA, the CDR3 is TGTGCCAGCAGTTCAGGGTTGAGCTCTGGAAACACCATATATTTT. Translating it yields CASSSGLSSGNTIYF.

The chain joins TRBV29-1 to TRBJ2-3; TRBD1 might be the D (5 bases). The CDR3 has 14 amino acids. Trimming took off 3 bases at V and 2 bases at J, with 12 bases between the two ends. Germline lookup yields CDR1 SQVTM and CDR2 ANQGSEA. CDR3 sequence (DNA): TGCAGCGTTGATGGCGCAGGGCTCACAGATACGCAGTATTTT. This codes for CSVDGAGLTDTQYF.

The V call is TRBV27, the J call TRBJ2-7, with 7 bases lining up with TRBD1. Per germline, CDR1 MNHEY and CDR2 SMNVEV (reference sequence). The CDR3 extends over 14 amino acids. V shed 6 bases, J shed 0 bases, and the junction held 5 bases outside the gene matches. This chain's CDR3 is CASSKDRNSYEQYF. Written as DNA, the CDR3 is TGTGCCAGCAGCAAGGACAGGAACTCCTACGAGCAGTACTTC.

This chain joins TRBV27 and TRBJ2-1; 7 nucleotides agree with TRBD2. Unmatched junction bases numbered 9, after V lost 3 bases and J lost 7 bases. The germline gives CDR1 MNHEY, CDR2 SMNVEV (reference sequence). The CDR3 spans 15 residues. CDR3 DNA sequence: TGTGCCAGCAGTTTGTGGGGGAGGGCCTTGAATGAGCAGTTCTTC. This codes for CASSLWGRALNEQFF.

The chain carries TRBV15 and TRBJ2-3; D uncertain. V was cut by 0 bases and J by 2 bases, with 12 bases left in between. There are 16 residues in the CDR3. Germline assignment: CDR1 LNHNV and CDR2 YYDKDF (reference sequence). The CDR3 DNA is TGTGCCACCAGCAGAGACGGCGGAGTCGCCACAGATACGCAGTATTTT. Amino acid sequence: CATSRDGGVATDTQYF.

Note on this clone: Other DNA variants within this sample encode the same CDR3. The chain is built from TRBV7-2 and TRBJ2-7; D may correspond to TRBD1 or TRBD2 (5 bases each). CDR3 size: 14 residues. The V end was cut by 5 bases, the J end by 2 bases, with 13 bases between. CDR1 is SGHTA and CDR2 is FQGNSA in the germline V gene. The CDR3 nucleotides are TGTGCCAGCAGCCCACGGGACCCAACCTACGAGCAGTACTTC. Protein sequence: CASSPRDPTYEQYF.

This clone was seen a few times. The rearrangement links TRBV5-6 to TRBJ2-3, with 11 bases identical to TRBD2. CDR1 is SGHDT and CDR2 is YYEEEE in the germline V gene. This CDR3 has 12 amino acids. Trimming took 2 bases from V and 13 from J; bases not matched to a gene: 3. The CDR3 DNA sequence: TGTGCCAGCAGCTTACTAGCGGGAGTAGAGTATTTT. It specifies CASSLLAGVEYF.

This chain uses TRBV7-9 with TRBJ2-1; D might be TRBD2 (5 bases). The CDR3 length is 12 residues. V lost 4 bases, J lost 8 bases, and 9 bases lay in between. In germline, CDR1 is SEHNR, CDR2 FQNEAQ (reference sequence). CDR3 amino acids: CASSSHSDEQFF. The CDR3 DNA reads as TGTGCCAGCAGCTCACATAGCGATGAGCAGTTCTTC.

V gene TRBV3-1 (or the pseudogene TRBV3-2) combines with J gene TRBJ2-3; perhaps TRBD2 as D (6 bases). CDR1 and CDR2 from the germline V gene are LGHDT and YNNKEL (reference sequence). Deletions cut 4 bases from V and 4 bases from J, with 18 bases between. The CDR3 covers 16 residues. The CDR3 loop reads CASSPTSAWGADTQYF. The CDR3 DNA follows: TGTGCCAGCAGCCCTACCTCAGCGTGGGGGGCAGATACGCAGTATTTT.

This chain links TRBV27 with TRBJ2-3; 12 positions match TRBD2. Germline loops: CDR1 MNHEY, CDR2 SMNVEV (reference sequence). The CDR3 is 17 amino acids. V lost 5 bases and J lost 3; bases outside the gene matches: 9. CDR3 nucleotide sequence: TGTGCCAGCAGTATCGACCCGACTAGCGGGAGAACAGATACGCAGTATTTT. The encoded protein is CASSIDPTSGRTDTQYF.

V usage is TRBV7-9 and J usage is TRBJ2-7, with 8 bases identical to TRBD1. CDR3 size: 13 residues. Germline lookup yields CDR1 SEHNR and CDR2 FQNEAQ (reference sequence). After removal of 7 bases from V and 7 bases from J, the junction contained 9 bases not matched to a gene. The CDR3, as DNA: TGTGCCAGCACCGTCACAGGGGGTGGTGAGCAGTACTTC. It is translated as CASTVTGGGEQYF.

This chain links TRBV25-1 with TRBJ1-6; TRBD1 agrees at 10 bases. The CDR3 consists of 18 residues. From germline, CDR1 is MGHDK and CDR2 SYGVNS. V lost 2 bases, J lost 7 bases, and 11 bases stayed unmatched. CDR3 DNA: TGTGCCAGCAGTGAACCCCCTCAGGGACAGGGGATAAATTCACCCCTCCACTTT. Translating gives CASSEPPQGQGINSPLHF.

V gene TRBV10-1 combines with J gene TRBJ2-1; TRBD2 is a possible D gene (5 bases). This CDR3 comprises 13 residues. Between the trimmed V and J ends, which lost 5 bases and 8 bases, there was a span of 13 bases. Germline lookup yields CDR1 WNHNN and CDR2 SYGVQD (reference sequence). For the CDR3, the DNA is TGCGCCAGCAGTCGGCTGACTATCCATGAGCAGTTCTTC. It translates to CASSRLTIHEQFF.